The clone carrying this T cell receptor beta chain came up a few times. Its antigen is unknown. PCR amplification relied on 60 Vbeta primers (plus 13 Jbeta primers). Only in-frame clones appear in the TCRdb table, and some are missing; sequencing was by immunoSEQ multiplex PCR. Seen here are some 150,000 clones, 64% observed once, and the top ten hold under 2.5%. This specimen comes from a study of cytomegalovirus exposure and HLA in healthy donors. Whole-study results and caveats: Previously analyzed data showed that most TCR beta V segments were productive at a frequency of about 87% or about 30%. It was reportedly the case that the classifier diagnosed cytomegalovirus status with high specificity and sensitivity. HLA restriction was apparent for most CMV-associated TCR beta chains in a later analysis. It was taken for granted in presence/absence analyses that sequencing depth across donors was roughly uniform.

Trimming cost V 7 bases and J 0 bases; bases outside gene matches: 8. Germline values: CDR1 SNHLY, CDR2 FYNNEI. CDR3 length equals 15 residues. J is TRBJ1-2 and V is TRBV2, with 7 bases aligning to TRBD1. This sequence originates from a woman between 35 and 50 years old in good health and CMV-seronegative. The specimen was PBMCs. The CDR3 sequence is CASMHRGLSNYGYTF. Here the CDR3 DNA reads TGTGCCAGCATGCACAGGGGACTCTCTAACTATGGCTACACCTTC. Using reference TRBV2 and TRBJ1-2 for the parts outside the CDR3, the full variable domain is EPEVTQTPSHQVTQMGQEVILRCVPISNHLYFYWYRQILGQKVEFLVSFYNNEISEKSEIFDDQFSVERPDGSNFTLKIRSTKLEDSAMYFCASMHRGLSNYGYTFGSGTRLTVV.